Each of the 7 T cell receptor beta chains below was sequenced from the same sample in a study of blood T cells in healthy people across ages. Alongside a J-beta primer mix, a sample-barcoded 5' primer served in a second PCR lasting roughly 6 to 11 cycles. TCRdb used MiXCR to reprocess the 5' RACE reads, holding one entry per CDR3 protein. The table has about 1.6 million distinct CDR3 sequences, roughly 32% seen once. Sample: blood. The source is a woman younger than 45 in good health.

This clonotype was seen a handful of times. CDR3 DNA sequence: TGTGCCAGCAGCGGACTAGCTGGGGAAAATGAGCAGTTCTTC. It codes for CASSGLAGENEQFF. This chain joins TRBV3-1 and TRBJ2-1; 8 positions agree with TRBD2. Losses at the gene ends were 5 bases for V and 7 bases for J; bases not matched to a gene: 7. This CDR3 has 14 residues. Germline V lookup: CDR1 LGHDT, CDR2 YNNKEL (reference sequence).

The chain couples TRBV7-8 to TRBJ2-1, with TRBD2 matching over 8 bases. V shed 5 bases, J shed 4 bases, and the junction held 10 bases outside the gene matches. Germline CDR1 reads SGHVS; CDR2 reads FQNEAQ. CDR3 size: 16 residues. The CDR3 here is CASSKPGGAAYNEQFF. CDR3 nucleotide sequence: TGTGCCAGCAGCAAACCCGGGGGGGCGGCTTACAATGAGCAGTTCTTC.

This clonotype was seen only a few times. The chain is built from TRBV7-9 and TRBJ2-3, with 9 bases lining up with TRBD2. Germline assignment: CDR1 SEHNR and CDR2 FQNEAQ (reference sequence). Losses at the gene ends were 4 bases for V and 2 bases for J; bases not matched to a gene: 10. The CDR3 is 17 residues long. CDR3 protein: CASSSALAGLYTDTQYF. CDR3 coding DNA: TGTGCCAGCAGCTCAGCTCTAGCGGGGCTTTACACAGATACGCAGTATTTT.

Remarks on this clonotype: A much bigger clone sits one base away, suggesting this may be a read error. The V and J genes are TRBV10-2 and TRBJ2-1, with no clear D. The ends were cut back, 6 bases at V and 2 bases at J, with 8 bases in the middle. Germline-derived CDR1 and CDR2 are WSHSY and SAAADI. There are 13 residues in the CDR3. CDR3: CASRVAAYNEQFF. The CDR3 DNA is TGCGCCAGCAGGGTTGCAGCCTACAATGAGCAGTTCTTC.

The J gene is TRBJ2-5, the V gene TRBV12-3 or TRBV12-4; D may match TRBD1 or TRBD2 (6 bases each). V was trimmed by 1 base and J by 5 bases, leaving 14 bases between them. This CDR3 has 15 residues. The CDR3 DNA reads TGTGCCAGCAGTTTAGAGACGGGGGCCACGGAGACCCAGTACTTC. It is translated as CASSLETGATETQYF.

This clonotype has only a few counts. The CDR3 DNA sequence: TGCAGTGCTAGACAAGTCGGGGGCGGTGCAGATACGCAGTATTTT. Residues: CSARQVGGGADTQYF. The chain is built from TRBV20-1 and TRBJ2-3; the D call may be TRBD1 or TRBD2 (6 bases each). Germline V CDR1 and CDR2: DFQATT, SNEGSKA (reference sequence). V dropped 2 bases and J dropped 4 bases, with 16 bases sitting between them. This CDR3 has 15 amino acids.

This clonotype has just a few counts. This chain connects TRBV5-1 to TRBJ2-7; no clear D gene. Trimming took off 3 bases at V and 0 bases at J, with 13 bases between the two ends. In germline, CDR1 is SGHRS, CDR2 YFSETQ. This CDR3 region has 15 residues. CDR3 bases: TGCGCCAGCAGCTGCGACGGAACGGGCTCCTACGAGCAGTACTTC. The encoded protein is CASSCDGTGSYEQYF.